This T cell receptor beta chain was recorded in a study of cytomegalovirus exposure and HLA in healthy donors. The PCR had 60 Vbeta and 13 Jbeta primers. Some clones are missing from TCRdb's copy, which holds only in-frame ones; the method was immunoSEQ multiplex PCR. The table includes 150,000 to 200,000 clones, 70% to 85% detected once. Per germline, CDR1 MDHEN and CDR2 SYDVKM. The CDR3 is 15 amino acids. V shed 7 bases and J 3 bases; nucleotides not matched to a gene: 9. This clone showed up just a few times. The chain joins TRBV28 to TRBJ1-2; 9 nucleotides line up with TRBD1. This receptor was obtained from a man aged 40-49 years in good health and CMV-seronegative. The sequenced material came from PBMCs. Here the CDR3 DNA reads TGTGCCAGCACCCTAGGGGACAGGGACTACTATGGCTACACCTTC. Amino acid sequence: CASTLGDRDYYGYTF.